The rows below give T cell receptor beta chains drawn from one sample of a study of T cell responses to AZD1222 COVID-19 vaccine. The method was immunoSEQ multiplex PCR; TCRdb's version includes in-frame clones alone and lacks a portion of them. This sample has over 110,000 clones; approximately 90% occur once, and the top ten carry about 3%. This sample comprised peripheral blood, obtained on day 0 of AZD1222 vaccination. The receptor set was obtained from an adult in good health. Each CDR3 is given with its conserved first and last residue. The D gene is left open where the match is weak.

v_call,d_call,j_call,cdr3_aa,cdr3_nt
TRBV5-4,TRBD1,TRBJ1-4,CASSLGGTDNEKLFF,TGTGCCAGCAGCTTGGGGGGGACAGACAATGAAAAACTGTTTTTT
TRBV10-3,-,TRBJ2-7,CAIRDSSYEQYF,TGTGCCATCAGGGACAGTTCCTACGAGCAGTACTTC
TRBV6-5,-,TRBJ2-1,CASSFQEEDEQFF,TGTGCCAGCAGTTTTCAGGAGGAGGATGAGCAGTTCTTC
TRBV10-2,TRBD1,TRBJ1-3,CATRGQTSGNTIYF,TGCGCCACCAGGGGGCAAACATCTGGAAACACCATATATTTT
TRBV11-2,-,TRBJ2-3,CASSYKPPGPLGGDTQYF,TGTGCCAGCAGCTACAAGCCCCCGGGTCCTCTGGGGGGAGATACGCAGTATTTT
TRBV7-2,-,TRBJ1-5,CASAVSEGQPQHF,TGTGCCAGCGCCGTTTCCGAGGGTCAGCCCCAGCATTTT
TRBV28,TRBD1,TRBJ1-6,CASSHQGGQRLPYNSPLHF,TGTGCCAGCAGTCACCAAGGGGGACAGAGACTCCCCTATAATTCACCCCTCCACTTT
TRBV10-2,-,TRBJ1-1,CASSWRNTEAFF,TGCGCCAGCAGTTGGAGAAACACTGAAGCTTTCTTT
TRBV11-3,TRBD2,TRBJ2-1,CASSDRPGTSDYNEQFF,TGTGCCAGCAGCGACCGCCCGGGGACTAGCGACTACAATGAGCAGTTCTTC
TRBV28,-,TRBJ1-1,CASSLQEEAFF,TGTGCCAGCAGTTTACAAGAAGAAGCTTTCTTT